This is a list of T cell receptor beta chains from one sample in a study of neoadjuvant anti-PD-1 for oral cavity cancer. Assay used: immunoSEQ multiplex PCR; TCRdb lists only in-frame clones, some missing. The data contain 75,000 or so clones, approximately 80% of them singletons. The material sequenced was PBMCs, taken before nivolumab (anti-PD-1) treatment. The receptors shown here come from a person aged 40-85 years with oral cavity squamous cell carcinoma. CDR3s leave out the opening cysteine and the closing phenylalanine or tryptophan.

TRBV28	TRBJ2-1	ASGSGDEQF
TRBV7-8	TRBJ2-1	ASRQGSSGSDEQF
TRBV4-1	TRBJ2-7	ASSQDLGLAGVGDSEQY
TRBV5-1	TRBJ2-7	ASSLGSPPSEQY
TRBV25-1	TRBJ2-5	ASSDPVYQETQY
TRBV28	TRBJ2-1	ASSLSGALAGQVGQF
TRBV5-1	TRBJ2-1	ASSLVGLAGAGEQF
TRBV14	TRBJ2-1	ATGLAGSGEQF
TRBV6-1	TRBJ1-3	ASSEVRGVSGNTIY
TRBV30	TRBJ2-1	AWSLMRREQF
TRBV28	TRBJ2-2	ASSPASTNTGELF
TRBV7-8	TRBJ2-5	ASSLARWQETQY
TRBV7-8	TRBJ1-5	ASSFDREVGQPQH
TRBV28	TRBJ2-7	ASSLGQGTSYEQY
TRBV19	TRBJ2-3	ASSSGVGLAGGDTQY
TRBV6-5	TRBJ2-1	ASKTLSSNEQF
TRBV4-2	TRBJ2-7	ASSYEPGLSSYEQY
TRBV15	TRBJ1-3	ATSSGEIRGTGNTIY
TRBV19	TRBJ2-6	ASSWGPVHSGANVLT
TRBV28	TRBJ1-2	ASSLWGGAGYT
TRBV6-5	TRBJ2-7	ASSYRDRGGTYEQY
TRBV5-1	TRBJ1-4	ASSFEGGRLEKLF
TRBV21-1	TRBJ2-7	ASSKARGLAGGLYEQY
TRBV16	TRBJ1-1	ASSQIGSSTAARLEAF
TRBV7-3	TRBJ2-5	ASSLEGGETQY
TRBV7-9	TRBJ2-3	ASSDGAMTQY
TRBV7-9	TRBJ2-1	ASSPWLAVINWQF
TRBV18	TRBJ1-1	ASSPNVVTEAF
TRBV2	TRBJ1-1	ASSAEGLTEAF
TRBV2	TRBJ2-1	ASTGTSGRNEQF
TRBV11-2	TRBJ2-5	ASSLGETQY
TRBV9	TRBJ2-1	ASSVRLAANEQF
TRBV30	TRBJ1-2	AWSVRGKNYGYT
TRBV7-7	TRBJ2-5	ASSPEGGGWETQY
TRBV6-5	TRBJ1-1	ASTISGTGTEAF
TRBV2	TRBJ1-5	ASSGVGNQPQH
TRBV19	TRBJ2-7	ASSIQGSPYEQY
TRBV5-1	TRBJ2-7	ASSPDRSTYEQY
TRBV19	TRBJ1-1	ASSLATLNTEAF
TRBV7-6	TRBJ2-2	ASSLAQGGGTGELF
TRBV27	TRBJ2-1	ASSHLSSYNEQF
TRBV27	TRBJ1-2	ASSFGAGPNYGYT
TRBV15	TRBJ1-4	ATSRTSNEKLF
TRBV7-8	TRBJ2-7	ASSLSGARAEQY
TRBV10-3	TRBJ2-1	AISESISSSDEQF
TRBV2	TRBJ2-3	ASSDDQDTQY
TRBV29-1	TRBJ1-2	SVEDLGQAYGYT